This T cell receptor (beta chain) derives from a study of blood T cell repertoires in COVID-19. CDR3 size: 15 residues. The germline gives CDR1 SGHAT, CDR2 FQNNGV. J was trimmed by 4 bases and V by 3 bases; bases with no gene match: 6. Sequenced by immunoSEQ multiplex PCR; TCRdb stores in-frame clones only, minus some. The sample yields approximately 210,000 clones, about nine tenths seen once. The receptor was isolated from a man younger than 40 who had recovered from COVID-19. The sequenced sample consisted of peripheral blood. V gene TRBV11-2 combines with J gene TRBJ1-1; 9 positions agree with TRBD1. CDR3: CASSFSSGQGTEAFF. CDR3 sequence (DNA): TGTGCCAGCAGCTTCAGCTCGGGACAGGGCACTGAAGCTTTCTTT. Full variable domain (outside the CDR3, taken from reference TRBV11-2 and TRBJ1-1): EAGVAQSPRYKIIEKRQSVAFWCNPISGHATLYWYQQILGQGPKLLIQFQNNGVVDDSQLPKDRFSAERLKGVDSTLKIQPAKLEDSAVYLCASSFSSGQGTEAFFGQGTRLTVV.